A single sample gave rise to the 10 T cell receptor beta chains below, sequenced in a study of monozygotic twins with inflammatory bowel disease. From the 5' RACE reads, TCRdb lists one entry per CDR3 protein and no DNA. This sample contains about 200,000 distinct CDR3 sequences. The sequenced sample was blood. The origin of the receptors is a human donor with ulcerative colitis or Crohn's disease, or a healthy co-twin of an affected twin (not recorded which).

The J gene is TRBJ2-3, the V gene TRBV30; no DNA is available, so the TRBD2 call from TCRdb remains unchecked. Per germline, CDR1 GTSNPN and CDR2 SVGIG (reference sequence). The CDR3 contains 16 residues. The CDR3 sequence: CAWAAGLAGGRDTQYF.

The chain links TRBV5-1 to TRBJ1-1; no DNA is available, so the TRBD1 call from TCRdb remains unchecked. The V gene's germline CDR1 is SGHRS and CDR2 YFSETQ. There are 18 residues in the CDR3. CDR3 region: CASSSKLGDRGRRTEAFF. Complete variable domain (other parts from reference TRBV5-1 and TRBJ1-1): KAGVTQTPRYLIKTRGQQVTLSCSPISGHRSVSWYQQTPGQGLQFLFEYFSETQRNKGNFPGRFSGRQFSNSRSEMNVSTLELGDSALYLCASSSKLGDRGRRTEAFFGQGTRLTVV.

This sequence joins TRBV10-3 and TRBJ1-3. The CDR3 spans 13 residues. CDR1 ENHRY and CDR2 SYGVKD come from the germline V gene. CDR3 sequence reads: CAINQTPGNTIYF.

CDR3 sequence reads: CASSLAEGADILHNEQFF. The chain combines TRBV7-2 with TRBJ2-1; TCRdb designates TRBD1, a call that cannot be tested without DNA. Germline V CDR1 and CDR2: SGHTA, FQGNSA. The CDR3 is made up of 18 amino acids.

This sequence joins TRBV14 and TRBJ2-7; TCRdb selects TRBD2, and the lack of DNA leaves this call unchecked. The CDR3 length is 13 residues. Germline values: CDR1 SGHDN, CDR2 FVKESK. The CDR3 is CASSLGLTGEQYF.

The chain links TRBV24-1 to TRBJ2-3; the D call of TRBD1 rests on TCRdb alone, since no DNA is present to check it. Germline values: CDR1 KGHDR, CDR2 SFDVKD. The CDR3 consists of 11 residues. CDR3 in amino acids: CATGTGDRQNF.

This chain joins TRBV7-2 and TRBJ2-5; TCRdb selects TRBD2, and the lack of DNA leaves this call unchecked. CDR1 and CDR2 from the germline V gene are SGHTA and FQGNSA. The CDR3 is 15 residues long. Here the CDR3 reads CASSSSGGGQETQYF.

The CDR3: CASSSYPTGHNTEAFF. The rearrangement links TRBV12-3 or TRBV12-4 to TRBJ1-1; the D call from TCRdb, TRBD1, cannot be confirmed without DNA. The length of the CDR3 is 16 residues.

The rearrangement joins TRBV28 to TRBJ2-1; TCRdb lists TRBD2, though no DNA is available to test this call. The CDR3 loop spans 12 amino acids. Germline V gives CDR1 MDHEN, CDR2 SYDVKM. The CDR3 spells CASSLYWEEQFF. The full variable domain, rest sourced from reference TRBV28 and TRBJ2-1, is DVKVTQSSRYLVKRTGEKVFLECVQDMDHENMFWYRQDPGLGLRLIYFSYDVKMKEKGDIPEGYSVSREKKERFSLILESASTNQTSMYLCASSLYWEEQFFGPGTRLTVL.

This chain joins TRBV7-3 and TRBJ2-7; TCRdb gives TRBD2 as the D gene, but with no DNA this cannot be confirmed. The germline gives CDR1 SGHTA, CDR2 FQGTGA. The CDR3 loop spans 14 amino acids. The CDR3: CASSRTGTGYEQYF.